This T cell receptor beta chain was captured in a study of cytomegalovirus exposure and HLA in healthy donors. PCR used 60 Vbeta primers and 13 Jbeta primers. TCRdb's copy holds only in-frame clones and misses some; the assay was immunoSEQ multiplex PCR. Of under 200,000 clones detected, 70% to 85% appear once; the ten largest clones hold roughly 2%. Study conclusions and caveats: Most sequenced TCRs were rare (though some public TCRs occurred in many donors). Presence/absence analyses took donor sequencing depth as roughly uniform. CMV serostatus was the only recorded immune exposure for donors.

The CDR3 is 15 amino acids. J was trimmed by 8 bases and V by 4 bases; bases with no gene match: 7. The germline V gene has CDR1 SGHTS and CDR2 YDEGEE. This clone has a single count. Its antigen remains unknown. This TCR derives from a man between 40 and 49 years old in good health and CMV-seronegative. Material: PBMCs. The chain carries TRBV5-8 and TRBJ2-1, with 12 bases identical to TRBD1. CDR3 nucleotide sequence: TGTGCCAGCAGCCCGTGGGACAGGGGGCATGATGAGCAGTTCTTC. Amino acid sequence: CASSPWDRGHDEQFF.